This T cell receptor (beta chain) derives from a study of T cell responses to AZD1222 COVID-19 vaccine (dated by TCRdb to the early 2020s). In the study overall: Because spike-specific TCR depth and breadth did not differ between the two schedules, AZD1222 recipients who got a second dose at roughly 4 weeks were pooled with those who got a second dose at roughly 12 weeks. Trial participants were enrolled by age into subgroups of 18-55, 56-69 and 70-plus years, and about 150, 27 and 61 TCR-sequenced participants, respectively, were included in these subgroups. A total of around 240 trial participants underwent TCR sequencing, of whom 207 received two doses of AZD1222 and about 26 received two doses of the MenACWY control vaccine. Overall study outcomes, separate from this receptor: Reportedly, close to half of the unique spike-specific TCRs recognized epitopes lying outside the regions that are mutated in the B.1.351 and B.1.1.7 variants. Participants were mostly white British and included more females than males, and it was suggested by the authors that clonal diversity may have been underestimated. The 56-69-year group was small, and its depth increase did not reach significance, likely because of low power. After two AZD1222 doses, both the breadth and the depth of spike-specific TCRs were significantly higher than at day 0 and than in MenACWY recipients. Conclusions about previously exposed vaccinees were limited because only a handful of AZD1222 recipients were SARS-CoV-2 seropositive at baseline. CD4 TCRs associated with the vaccine covered the entire spike protein, and the dominant responses were in regions 160-218 and 743-854. Because no samples from the day 14 peak response were available, repertoires could be characterized only after the peak T cell response.

The CDR3 regions of human TCRbeta chains were analyzed by immunosequencing. Processing in the source paper ran as follows. TCRs in the repertoires were matched against a reference library of SARS-CoV-2-specific TCRs that had been generated with the MIRA antigen-specificity platform. Breadth was defined as the fraction of unique TCRs that were SARS-CoV-2-associated. Depth was defined as the fraction of total T cells that were SARS-CoV-2-associated. Using the MIRA data, every spike-specific TCR was mapped to the spike region that the TCR reacted to and assigned to either a CD4 or a CD8 class. Log10-transformed breadth and depth values were compared by one-way ANOVA with Sidak's multiple comparisons tests. The immuneACCESS repertoire file appears here via TCRdb, limited to in-frame rearrangements. These files lack a portion of the clones; in checked studies, under half of the deficit traces to unresolved V genes, and the cause of the others is not known. V and J calls and clone size are copied from that table; D and trimming were computed from the DNA. For this sample the table gives 150,000 to 200,000 clones, of which roughly 92% were detected only once. The biggest ten clones account for around 1.3% of the sample.

Including cysteine and phenylalanine, the CDR3 has 15 amino acids. Solely the CDR3 DNA is kept, with 45 bases framed from the first base. CDR1 is given as SGHRS and CDR2 as YFSETQ, both from the germline V gene. V loses 5 bases, J loses 2 bases, and the germline ends lie 13 bases apart. Reading the label with the study, this specimen's time point is: baseline before first vaccination. Samples from vaccinated people were obtained from the UK trials COV001 and COV002, which included a single-blind randomized controlled phase 2/3 trial of AZD1222 (ChAdOx1 nCoV-19) in healthy adults. For TCRbeta chain sequencing, PBMC samples were collected from trial participants at day 0 and at day 28 after the second dose. This clone was observed once. Its antigen remains undetermined. It has no much larger one-base neighbor in the sample; base qualities were not kept.

The sequence joins TRBV5-1 to TRBJ2-2; the D segment cannot be called with confidence. The receptor was isolated from an adult in good health. This specimen was peripheral blood, taken on day 0 of AZD1222 vaccination. The CDR3 loop reads CASSLGPLNTGELFF. The DNA sequence reads TGCGCCAGCAGTCTGGGCCCACTAAACACCGGGGAGCTGTTTTTT.